The clone carrying this TCR beta chain was counted only a few times. This sample stems from a study of blood T cell repertoires in COVID-19. Overall study context: PBMCs, B-cell-depleted T cells, or T cells were the source of the cDNA or gDNA that made up the material.

The trim removed 4 bases at V and 2 bases at J, leaving 15 bases unmatched. The CDR3 covers 19 residues. CDR1 and CDR2 from the germline V gene are SGDLS and YYNGEE. Assay used: immunoSEQ multiplex PCR; TCRdb lists only in-frame clones, some missing. This sample has 230,000 or so clones, with 85% to 90% found just once. The sample taken for sequencing was peripheral blood. The sequence was collected from an older woman with COVID-19, enrolled during active disease. V gene TRBV9 combines with J gene TRBJ1-3; TRBD1 matches 10 bases. The CDR3 coding sequence is TGTGCCAGCAGCCAACTCGGAAATTGGGACAGGGGCGCTGGAAACACCATATATTTT. Amino acids: CASSQLGNWDRGAGNTIYF.